This T cell receptor (beta chain) was found in a study of cytomegalovirus exposure and HLA in healthy donors. V was pared by 3 bases and J by 8 bases, with 11 bases of the junction left unmatched. The CDR3 length is 15 residues. Germline CDR1 is ENHRY and CDR2 is SYGVKD. Some clones are missing from TCRdb's copy, which holds only in-frame ones; the method was immunoSEQ multiplex PCR. This table holds some 290,000 clones, over 75% found once. The sample taken for sequencing was PBMCs. This chain joins TRBV10-3 and TRBJ1-1; 8 bases match TRBD1. The receptor was isolated from a man aged 30 to 45 in good health and CMV-seronegative. The CDR3 here is CAISEPTGAQGEAFF. DNA of the CDR3: TGTGCCATCAGTGAACCGACAGGGGCTCAAGGAGAAGCTTTCTTT.